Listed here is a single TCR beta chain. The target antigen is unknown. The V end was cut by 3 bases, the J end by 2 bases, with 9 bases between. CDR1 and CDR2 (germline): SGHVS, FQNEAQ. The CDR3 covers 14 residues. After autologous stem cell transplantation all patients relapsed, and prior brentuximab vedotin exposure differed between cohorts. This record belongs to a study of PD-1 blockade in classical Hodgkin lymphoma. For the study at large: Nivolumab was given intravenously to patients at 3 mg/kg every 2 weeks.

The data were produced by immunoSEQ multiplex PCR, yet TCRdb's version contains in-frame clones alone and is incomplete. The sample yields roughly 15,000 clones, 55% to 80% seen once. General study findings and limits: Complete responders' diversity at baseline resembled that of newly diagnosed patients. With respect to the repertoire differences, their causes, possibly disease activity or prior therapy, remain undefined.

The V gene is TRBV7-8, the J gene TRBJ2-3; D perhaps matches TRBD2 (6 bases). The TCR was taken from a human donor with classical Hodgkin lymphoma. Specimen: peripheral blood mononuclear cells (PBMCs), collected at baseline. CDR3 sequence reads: CASSFLANTDTQYF. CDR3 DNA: TGTGCCAGCAGCTTCCTAGCGAACACAGATACGCAGTATTTT.